This TCR beta chain was retrieved from a study of shared clonotypes between healthy human individuals. Across the study: Donors were a couple of women and a few men aged 18 to 49.

The CDR3 runs 15 residues. With V trimmed by 2 bases and J by 2 bases, 3 bases remained unmatched. Germline-derived CDR1 and CDR2 are MNHEY and SMNVEV (reference sequence). For every subset, genomic DNA was evenly distributed across several immunoSEQ plates. The protocol was immunoSEQ multiplex PCR, while the TCRdb copy is restricted to in-frame clones and leaves out a portion. The sample lists roughly 2,300,000 clones, less than 95% seen once, with 0.3% to 0.4% in the top ten. A remark on this clone: The same CDR3 is also encoded by other DNA sequences in this sample.

All donors qualified as healthy HIV-negative adults and had experienced no recent acute infections or vaccinations. The TCR originated in a man in his late teens or twenties in good health. Some clones in this sample may be carry-over from other donors' samples. The rearrangement joins TRBV27 to TRBJ1-5, with 7 nucleotides matching TRBD1. Material for sequencing was naive CD4+ T cells from PBMCs. This sample's subset: CD45RA+ positively selected. The CDR3 bases are TGTGCCAGCAGTTTAAACAGGGGTGGCAATCAGCCCCAGCATTTT. Translated: CASSLNRGGNQPQHF.